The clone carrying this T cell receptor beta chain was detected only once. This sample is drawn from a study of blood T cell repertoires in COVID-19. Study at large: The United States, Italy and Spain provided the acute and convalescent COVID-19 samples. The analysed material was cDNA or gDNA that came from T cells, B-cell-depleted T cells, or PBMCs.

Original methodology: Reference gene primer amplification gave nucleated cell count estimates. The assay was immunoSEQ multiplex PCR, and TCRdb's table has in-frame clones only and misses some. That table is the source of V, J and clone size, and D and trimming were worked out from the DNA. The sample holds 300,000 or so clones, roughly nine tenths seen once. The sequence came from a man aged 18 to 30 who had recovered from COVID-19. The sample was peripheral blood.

The DNA for the CDR3 is TGTGCCAGCAGTTTGTCGCCAGGGGTACGGAACACTGAAGCTTTCTTT. Its protein product is CASSLSPGVRNTEAFF. The chain recombines TRBV28 with TRBJ1-1; perhaps TRBD1 as D (6 bases). CDR3 size: 16 residues. The germline V gene encodes CDR1 MDHEN and CDR2 SYDVKM. Between the trimmed V and J ends, which lost 3 bases and 1 base, there was a span of 15 bases.